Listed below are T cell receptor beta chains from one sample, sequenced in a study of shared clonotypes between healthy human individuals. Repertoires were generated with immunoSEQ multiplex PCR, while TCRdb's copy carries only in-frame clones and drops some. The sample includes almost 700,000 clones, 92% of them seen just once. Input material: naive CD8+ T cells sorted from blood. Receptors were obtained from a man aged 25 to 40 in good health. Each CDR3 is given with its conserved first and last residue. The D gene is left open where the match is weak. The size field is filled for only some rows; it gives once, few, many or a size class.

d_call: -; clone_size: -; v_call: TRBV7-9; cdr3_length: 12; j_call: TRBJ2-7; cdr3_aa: CASSSDRYEQYF; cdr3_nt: TGTGCCAGCAGCTCGGACAGATACGAGCAGTACTTC
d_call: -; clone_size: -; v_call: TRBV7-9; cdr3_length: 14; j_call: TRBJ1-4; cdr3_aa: CASSLAGNNEKLFF; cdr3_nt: TGTGCCAGCAGCTTAGCAGGGAATAATGAAAAACTGTTTTTT
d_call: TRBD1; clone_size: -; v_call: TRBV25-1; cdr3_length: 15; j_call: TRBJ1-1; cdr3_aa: CASSGWTGGGTEAFF; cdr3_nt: TGTGCCAGCAGTGGTTGGACAGGGGGTGGAACTGAAGCTTTCTTT
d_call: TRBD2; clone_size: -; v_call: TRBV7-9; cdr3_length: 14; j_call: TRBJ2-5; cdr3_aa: CASSPVTGGETQYF; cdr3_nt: TGTGCCAGCAGCCCCGTCACGGGAGGGGAGACCCAGTACTTC
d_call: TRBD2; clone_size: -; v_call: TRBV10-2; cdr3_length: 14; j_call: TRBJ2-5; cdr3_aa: CASASSGYQETQYF; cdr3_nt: TGCGCCAGCGCGAGTAGCGGGTACCAAGAGACCCAGTACTTC
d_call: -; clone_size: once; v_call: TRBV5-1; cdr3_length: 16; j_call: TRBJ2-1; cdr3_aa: CASSFRDQSSYNEQFF; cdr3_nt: TGCGCCAGCAGCTTCCGGGACCAATCCTCCTACAATGAGCAGTTCTTC
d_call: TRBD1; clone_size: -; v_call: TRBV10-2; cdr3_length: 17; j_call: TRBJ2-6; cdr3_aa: CASSGYSTGVGANVLTF; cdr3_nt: TGCGCCAGCAGTGGTTACTCTACAGGGGTTGGGGCCAACGTCCTGACTTTC
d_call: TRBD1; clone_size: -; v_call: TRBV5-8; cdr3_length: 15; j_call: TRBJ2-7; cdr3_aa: CASSRDRGTVYEQYF; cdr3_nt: TGTGCCAGCAGCAGGGACAGGGGAACAGTCTACGAGCAGTACTTC
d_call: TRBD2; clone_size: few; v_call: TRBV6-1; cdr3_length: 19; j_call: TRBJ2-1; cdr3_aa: CASSEGGSEAGGPYNEQFF; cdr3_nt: TGTGCCAGCAGTGAAGGGGGGAGTGAGGCGGGAGGGCCCTACAATGAGCAGTTCTTC
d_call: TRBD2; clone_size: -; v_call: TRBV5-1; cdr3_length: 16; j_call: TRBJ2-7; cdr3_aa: CASSLEASGSSYEQYF; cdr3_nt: TGCGCCAGCAGCTTGGAAGCTAGCGGGAGTTCGTACGAGCAGTACTTC
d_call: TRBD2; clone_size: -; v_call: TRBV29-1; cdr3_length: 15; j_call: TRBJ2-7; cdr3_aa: CSVERVREGSLEQYF; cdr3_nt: TGCAGCGTTGAACGCGTTAGGGAGGGGTCGTTAGAGCAGTACTTC
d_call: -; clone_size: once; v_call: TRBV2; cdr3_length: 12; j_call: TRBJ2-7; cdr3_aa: CAIHGNSYEQYF; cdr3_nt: TGTGCCATTCACGGAAACTCCTACGAGCAGTACTTC
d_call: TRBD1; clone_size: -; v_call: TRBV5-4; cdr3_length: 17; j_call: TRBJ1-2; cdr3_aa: CASSLLGQGRYDYGYTF; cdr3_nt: TGTGCCAGCAGCCTCCTTGGACAGGGGAGATACGACTATGGCTACACCTTC
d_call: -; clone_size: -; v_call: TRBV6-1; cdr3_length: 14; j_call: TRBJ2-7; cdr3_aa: CASSEEEGPYEQYF; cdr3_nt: TGTGCCAGCAGTGAAGAAGAGGGACCCTACGAGCAGTACTTC
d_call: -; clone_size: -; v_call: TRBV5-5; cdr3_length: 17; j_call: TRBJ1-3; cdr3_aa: CASSFFVGATSGNTIYF; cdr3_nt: TGTGCCAGCAGCTTTTTCGTGGGGGCTACCTCTGGAAACACCATATATTTT
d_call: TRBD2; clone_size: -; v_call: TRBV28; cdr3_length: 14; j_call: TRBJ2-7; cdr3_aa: CASSRLATWGEQYF; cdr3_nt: TGTGCCAGCAGTCGACTAGCGACGTGGGGTGAGCAGTACTTC
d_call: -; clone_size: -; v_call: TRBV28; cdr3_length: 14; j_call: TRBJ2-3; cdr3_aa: CASSLLARTDTQYF; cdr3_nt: TGTGCCAGCAGTTTATTAGCGCGCACAGATACGCAGTATTTT
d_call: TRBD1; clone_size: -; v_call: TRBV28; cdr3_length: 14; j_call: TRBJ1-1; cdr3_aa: CASRRDRANTEAFF; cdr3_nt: TGTGCCAGCAGGCGGGACAGGGCCAACACTGAAGCTTTCTTT
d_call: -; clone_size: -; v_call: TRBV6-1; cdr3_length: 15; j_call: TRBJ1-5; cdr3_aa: CASSEDGYSNQPQHF; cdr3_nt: TGTGCCAGCAGCGAGGATGGGTATAGCAATCAGCCCCAGCATTTT
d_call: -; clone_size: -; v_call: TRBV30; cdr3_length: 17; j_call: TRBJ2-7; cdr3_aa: CAWSPAPGPIPSYEQYF; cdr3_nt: TGTGCCTGGAGTCCCGCACCCGGGCCTATCCCCTCCTACGAGCAGTACTTC
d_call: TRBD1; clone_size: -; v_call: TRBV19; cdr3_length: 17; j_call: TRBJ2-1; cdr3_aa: CASSMKWDSTSYNEQFF; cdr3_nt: TGTGCCAGTAGTATGAAATGGGACAGTACCTCCTACAATGAGCAGTTCTTC
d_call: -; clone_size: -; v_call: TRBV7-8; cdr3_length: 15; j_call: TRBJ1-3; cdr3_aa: CASSLGQPAGNTIYF; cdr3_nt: TGTGCCAGCAGCCTAGGACAGCCGGCTGGAAACACCATATATTTT
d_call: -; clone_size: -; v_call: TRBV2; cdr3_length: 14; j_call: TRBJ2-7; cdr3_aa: CASSLLGEWDEQYF; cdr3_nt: TGTGCCAGCTCCCTCTTAGGGGAATGGGACGAGCAGTACTTC
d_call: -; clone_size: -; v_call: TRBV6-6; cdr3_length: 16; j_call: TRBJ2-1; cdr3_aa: CASSYSLADDYNEQFF; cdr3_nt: TGTGCCAGCAGTTACTCGTTGGCGGACGATTACAATGAGCAGTTCTTC
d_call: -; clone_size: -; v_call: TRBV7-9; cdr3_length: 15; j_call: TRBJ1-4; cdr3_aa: CASSRQRPGDEKLFF; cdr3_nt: TGTGCCAGCAGCCGCCAAAGGCCTGGTGATGAAAAACTGTTTTTT
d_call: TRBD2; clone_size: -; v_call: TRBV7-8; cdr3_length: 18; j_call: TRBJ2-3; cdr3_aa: CASSLEGSSGKNTDTQYF; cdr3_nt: TGTGCCAGCAGCTTAGAGGGTTCCAGCGGGAAAAACACAGATACGCAGTATTTT
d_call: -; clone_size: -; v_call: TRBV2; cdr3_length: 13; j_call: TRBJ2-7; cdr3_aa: CASRGVSPYEQYF; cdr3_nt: TGTGCCAGCAGGGGGGTGAGCCCCTACGAGCAGTACTTC
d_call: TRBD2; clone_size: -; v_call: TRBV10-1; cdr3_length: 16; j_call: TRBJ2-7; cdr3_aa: CASSENLAGETYEQYF; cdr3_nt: TGCGCCAGCAGTGAGAATCTAGCGGGAGAAACATACGAGCAGTACTTC
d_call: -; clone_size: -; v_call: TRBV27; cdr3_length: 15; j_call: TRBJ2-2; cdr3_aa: CASSLSHQAFGELFF; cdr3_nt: TGTGCCAGCAGTTTATCTCACCAGGCATTCGGGGAGCTGTTTTTT
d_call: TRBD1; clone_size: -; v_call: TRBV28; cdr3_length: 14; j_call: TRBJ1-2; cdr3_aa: CASSLGQGGYGYTF; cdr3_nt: TGTGCCAGCAGTTTGGGACAGGGGGGTTATGGCTACACCTTC
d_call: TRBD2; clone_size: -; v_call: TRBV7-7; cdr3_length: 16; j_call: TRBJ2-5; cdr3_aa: CASSLVAAGGRETQYF; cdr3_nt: TGTGCCAGCAGCTTAGTTGCAGCGGGAGGGCGGGAGACCCAGTACTTC
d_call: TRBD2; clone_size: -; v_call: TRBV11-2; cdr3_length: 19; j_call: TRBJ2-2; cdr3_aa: CASSFDGLAGGPWVGELFF; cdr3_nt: TGTGCCAGCAGCTTCGATGGACTAGCGGGAGGGCCTTGGGTCGGGGAGCTGTTTTTT
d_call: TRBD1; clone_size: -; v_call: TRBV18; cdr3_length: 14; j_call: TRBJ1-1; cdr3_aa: CASSRYDRDTEAFF; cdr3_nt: TGTGCCAGCTCACGATACGACAGGGACACTGAAGCTTTCTTT
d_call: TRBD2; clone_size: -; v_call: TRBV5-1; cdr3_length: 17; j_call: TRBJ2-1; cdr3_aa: CASSGGTSGSPYNEQFF; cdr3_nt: TGCGCCAGCAGCGGAGGGACTAGCGGGAGTCCCTACAATGAGCAGTTCTTC
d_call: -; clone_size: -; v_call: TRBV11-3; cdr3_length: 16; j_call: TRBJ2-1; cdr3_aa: CASSLGGPSSYNEQFF; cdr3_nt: TGTGCCAGCAGCTTAGGTGGGCCTAGCTCCTACAATGAGCAGTTCTTC
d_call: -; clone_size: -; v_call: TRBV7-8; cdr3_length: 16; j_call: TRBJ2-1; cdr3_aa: CASSWDRNPPYNEQFF; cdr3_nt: TGTGCCAGCAGCTGGGACCGAAATCCCCCTTACAATGAGCAGTTCTTC
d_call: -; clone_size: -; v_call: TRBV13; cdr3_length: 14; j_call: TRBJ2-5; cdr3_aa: CASSLYQNGETQYF; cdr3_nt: TGTGCCAGCAGCTTATACCAGAATGGGGAGACCCAGTACTTC
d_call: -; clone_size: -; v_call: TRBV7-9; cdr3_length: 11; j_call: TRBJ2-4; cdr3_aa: CASSSTPIQYF; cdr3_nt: TGTGCCAGCAGTTCGACTCCCATTCAGTACTTC
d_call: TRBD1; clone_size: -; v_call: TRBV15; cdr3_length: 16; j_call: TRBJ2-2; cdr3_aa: CATSLGQGVWTGELFF; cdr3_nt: TGTGCCACCAGCTTGGGACAGGGGGTTTGGACCGGGGAGCTGTTTTTT
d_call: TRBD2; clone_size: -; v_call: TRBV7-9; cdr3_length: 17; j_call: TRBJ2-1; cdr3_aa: CASSATSGRAYINEQFF; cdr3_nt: TGTGCCAGCAGCGCCACTAGCGGGAGGGCTTATATCAATGAGCAGTTCTTC
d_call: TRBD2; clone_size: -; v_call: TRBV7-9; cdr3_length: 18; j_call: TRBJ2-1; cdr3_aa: CASSTLGWGLAGHNEQFF; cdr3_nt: TGTGCCAGCAGCACTCTTGGGTGGGGACTAGCGGGCCACAATGAGCAGTTCTTC
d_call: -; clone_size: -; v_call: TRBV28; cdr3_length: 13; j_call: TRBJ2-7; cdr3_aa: CASTNDRSYEQYF; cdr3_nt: TGTGCCAGCACCAACGACAGATCCTACGAGCAGTACTTC
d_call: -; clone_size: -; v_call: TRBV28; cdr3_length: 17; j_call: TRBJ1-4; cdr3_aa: CASSLIPRGTTNEKLFF; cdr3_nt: TGTGCCAGCAGTTTAATCCCACGGGGTACAACTAATGAAAAACTGTTTTTT
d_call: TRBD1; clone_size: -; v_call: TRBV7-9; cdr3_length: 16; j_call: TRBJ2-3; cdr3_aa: CASSLLTDRDIDTQYF; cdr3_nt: TGTGCCAGCAGCTTATTAACGGACAGGGATATAGATACGCAGTATTTT
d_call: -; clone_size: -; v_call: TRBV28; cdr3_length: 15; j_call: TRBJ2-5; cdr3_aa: CASTLLGQPQETQYF; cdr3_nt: TGTGCCAGCACCCTCCTCGGCCAACCCCAAGAGACCCAGTACTTC
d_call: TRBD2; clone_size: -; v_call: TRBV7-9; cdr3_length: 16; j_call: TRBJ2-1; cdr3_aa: CASSLVTSGRNNEQFF; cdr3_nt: TGTGCCAGCAGCTTAGTGACTAGCGGGAGAAATAATGAGCAGTTCTTC
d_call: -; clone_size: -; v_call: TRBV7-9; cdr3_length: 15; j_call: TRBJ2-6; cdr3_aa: CASSFVGFGANVLTF; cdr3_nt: TGTGCCAGCAGCTTTGTAGGATTTGGGGCCAACGTCCTGACTTTC
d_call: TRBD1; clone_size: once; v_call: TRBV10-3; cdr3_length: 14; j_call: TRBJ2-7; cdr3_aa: CAISEWDSKYEQYF; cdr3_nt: TGTGCCATCAGTGAGTGGGACAGTAAATACGAGCAGTACTTC
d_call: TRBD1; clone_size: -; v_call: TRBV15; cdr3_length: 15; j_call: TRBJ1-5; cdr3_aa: CATSEDRVGDQPQHF; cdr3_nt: TGTGCCACCAGCGAAGACAGGGTAGGGGACCAGCCCCAGCATTTT
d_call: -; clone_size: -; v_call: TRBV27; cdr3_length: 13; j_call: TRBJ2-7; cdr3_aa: CASMRDGTYEQYF; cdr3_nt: TGTGCCAGCATGCGGGACGGCACTTACGAGCAGTACTTC